These 23 T cell receptor beta chains were all obtained from the same sample, sequenced in a study of T cells in Graves' hyperthyroidism and ophthalmopathy (dated by TCRdb to the late 2010s). Library construction relied on multiplex PCR. These reads were obtained on an Illumina HiSeq 2000. TCR beta CDR3 regions were amplified from RNA transcripts. The first round of RT-PCR for the TCR CDR3 was performed with the HTBI primer set and the Qiagen OneStep RT-PCR kit. TCRdb redid the processing of the public reads, applying fastp at Q25 and MiXCR, and retained in-frame beta chains. Rows with a matching CDR3 protein are joined into one entry that keeps the most common DNA and genes. The sample has under 500,000 distinct CDR3 sequences on record, around 15% of them singletons. The ten largest clones take up around 28% of the sample. Specimen: blood. All receptors come from a man between 45 and 60 years old with Graves' ophthalmopathy.

The rearrangement uses TRBV12-3 or TRBV12-4 and TRBJ1-1; 7 positions agree with TRBD1. Trimming at V came to 6 bases and at J to 9 bases, leaving 10 bases not matched to a gene. The CDR3 is 13 residues long. As DNA, the CDR3 is TGTGCCAGCAGCGGGGGAGGGGGCCGTCAAGCTTTCTTT. Translated, it gives CASSGGGGRQAFF.

This chain links TRBV19 with TRBJ1-1, with TRBD1 matching 8 bases. Germline V lookup: CDR1 LNHDA, CDR2 SQIVND (reference sequence). The CDR3 is 15 residues long. V was pared by 6 bases and J by 3 bases, with 9 bases of the junction left unmatched. The CDR3 DNA is TGTGCCAGTAGAAACAAACAGGGGGTTCACACTGAAGCTTTCTTT. It yields the protein CASRNKQGVHTEAFF.

This clonotype has ten or more counts. The chain links TRBV6-5 to TRBJ2-3; 7 nucleotides agree with TRBD1. The CDR3 runs 14 residues. Germline loops: CDR1 MNHEY, CDR2 SVGAGI. Trimming at V came to 2 bases and at J to 5 bases, leaving 4 bases not matched to a gene. This chain's CDR3 is CASSYKDRKDTQYF. CDR3 coding DNA: TGTGCCAGCAGTTACAAGGACAGGAAAGATACGCAGTATTTT.

Many counts were recorded for this clonotype. The junction departs from the called germline gene at one end, perhaps through a read error. The chain couples TRBV30 to TRBJ2-5; D is uncertain. This CDR3 comprises 12 residues. Germline CDR1 reads GTSNPN; CDR2 reads SVGIG (reference sequence). The CDR3 here is CAWSETQETQHF. The CDR3, as DNA: TGTGCCTGGAGTGAAACACAAGAGACCCAGCACTTC.

This clonotype was seen a handful of times. The chain combines TRBV3-1 with TRBJ2-3; no clear D. Trimming cost V 0 bases and J 2 bases, with 9 bases left between them. Germline values: CDR1 LGHDT, CDR2 YNNKEL (reference sequence). The CDR3 spans 15 residues. Here the CDR3 reads CASSQDLVTTDTQYF. In DNA, the CDR3 is TGTGCCAGCAGCCAAGATCTGGTAACCACAGATACGCAGTATTTT.

In its sample, this clonotype was seen a few times. One base away lies a much larger clone, so this may be a sequencing read error. The chain joins TRBV5-1 to TRBJ2-3, with D perhaps TRBD2 (6 bases). This CDR3 region has 14 residues. Trimming removed 7 bases from V and 2 bases from J, with 14 bases in between. CDR1 and CDR2 from the germline V gene are SGHRS and YFSETQ. The CDR3 nucleotides are TGCGCCAGCTCCATAGCGGACCCCACAGATACGCAGTATTTT. Translated, it gives CASSIADPTDTQYF.

This clonotype was recorded at least ten times. The CDR3 is CASSFAGLSSYEQYF. In DNA form, the CDR3 reads TGTGCCAGCAGTTTTGCGGGACTGAGCTCCTACGAGCAGTACTTC. J is TRBJ2-7 and V is TRBV27, with a weak D call TRBD2 (6 bases). Germline CDR1 MNHEY, CDR2 SMNVEV (reference sequence). This CDR3 has 15 residues. V gave up 3 bases and J gave up 0 bases, with 12 bases separating them.

At least ten counts were recorded for this clonotype. The chain employs TRBV12-3 or TRBV12-4 and TRBJ2-3; weak D call: TRBD2 (6 bases). V lost 5 bases and J lost 4, with 19 bases in between. The CDR3 consists of 16 residues. DNA for the CDR3: TGTGCCAGCAGTGCCGGAGGGGAAAATTGGGCAGATACGCAGTATTTT. This codes for CASSAGGENWADTQYF.

On this clonotype itself: Given a much more abundant clone one base away, this may be a read error. The rearrangement links TRBV20-1 to TRBJ2-1; D gene ambiguous. This CDR3 spans 14 amino acids. Germline V lookup: CDR1 DFQATT, CDR2 SNEGSKA (reference sequence). CDR3 in DNA: TGCAATGCCCTCCCCCCCGCTAAATACAATGAGCAGTTCTTC. This encodes CNALPPAKYNEQFF.

Many counts were recorded for this clonotype. The chain is built from TRBV7-9 and TRBJ2-7, with TRBD1 as a possible D gene (6 bases). Germline CDR1 SEHNR, CDR2 FQNEAQ (reference sequence). CDR3 length: 13 amino acids. Trimming removed 8 bases from V and 3 bases from J, with 14 bases in between. CDR3 sequence: CASASDSRYEQYF. CDR3 sequence (DNA): TGTGCCAGCGCTTCGGACAGCCGCTACGAGCAGTACTTC.

As regards this clonotype: A much more abundant neighbour one base away suggests this may be a read error. The V gene is TRBV2, the J gene TRBJ2-3; tentatively, D is TRBD1 (5 bases). CDR3 length: 14 amino acids. Germline CDR1 reads SNHLY; CDR2 reads FYNNEI. CDR3 coding DNA: TGTGCCAGCAGTGTAGGGTCTCCCACAGGTACGCAGTATTTT. Translating it yields CASSVGSPTGTQYF.

This clonotype came up a few times. The chain's CDR3 is CASNQGRGRETQYF. CDR3 bases: TGTGCCAGCAACCAGGGGCGCGGCCGAGAGACCCAGTACTTC. The rearrangement links TRBV2 to TRBJ2-5; D possibly corresponds to TRBD1 (6 bases). The germline V gene has CDR1 SNHLY and CDR2 FYNNEI. Trimming removed 7 bases from V and 4 bases from J, with 16 bases in between. The CDR3 covers 14 residues.

This clonotype has a count of ten or more. This rearrangement joins TRBV18 to TRBJ2-7, with D hard to call. Trimming shortened V by 6 bases and J by 5 bases, and 11 bases separated the two germline ends. The length of the CDR3 is 12 residues. The germline CDR1 and CDR2 sequences are KGHSH and LQKENI. This CDR3 reads CASSLHNDEQYF. CDR3 nucleotide sequence: TGTGCCAGCTCCCTCCACAACGACGAGCAGTACTTC.

CDR3 sequence: CASSMQTGTGTGANVLTF. The CDR3 DNA sequence: TGTGCCAGCAGTATGCAGACCGGGACAGGGACTGGGGCCAACGTCCTGACTTTC. The chain carries TRBV6-1 and TRBJ2-6, with TRBD1 matching 9 bases. The CDR3 runs 18 residues. Per germline, CDR1 MNHNS and CDR2 SASEGT. Losses at the gene ends were 5 bases for V and 2 bases for J; bases not matched to a gene: 10.

This chain's CDR3 is CASRGASGDTDTQYF. DNA for the CDR3: TGTGCCAGCAGGGGGGCTAGCGGAGACACAGATACGCAGTATTTT. The chain uses TRBV2 and TRBJ2-3, with D possibly matching TRBD2 (7 bases). This CDR3 has 15 residues. V lost 6 bases and J lost 2, with 15 bases in between. Germline CDR1 and CDR2: SNHLY and FYNNEI.

In this sample, this clonotype turned up a few times. This chain links TRBV7-2 with TRBJ2-3, with 11 bases fitting TRBD2. There are 19 residues in the CDR3. V gave up 5 bases and J gave up 2 bases; unmatched junction bases: 15. CDR1 is SGHTA and CDR2 is FQGNSA in the germline V gene. The CDR3 protein is CASSPSPSSGRNDTDTQYF. In nucleotides, the CDR3 is TGTGCCAGCAGCCCCTCTCCTTCTAGCGGGAGGAACGACACAGATACGCAGTATTTT. The variable domain in full, completed from reference TRBV7-2 and TRBJ2-3, reads GAGVSQSPSNKVTEKGKDVELRCDPISGHTALYWYRQSLGQGLEFLIYFQGNSAPDKSGLPSDRFSAERTGGSVSTLTIQRTQQEDSAVYLCASSPSPSSGRNDTDTQYFGPGTRLTVL.

This clonotype appeared many times. The V gene is TRBV28, the J gene TRBJ1-5, with a tentative D call TRBD1 (5 bases). The V gene's germline CDR1 is MDHEN and CDR2 SYDVKM. The V and J ends lost 4 bases and 6 bases respectively, with 16 bases between them. The CDR3 runs 15 residues. CDR3 in DNA: TGTGCCAGCAGTTCAGGGTCGGGGTATGCTCAGCCCCAGCATTTT. Amino acids: CASSSGSGYAQPQHF.

Comment on this clonotype: It is likely a read error, because the conserved phenylalanine at the end of the CDR3 is missing. The V call is TRBV3-1, the J call TRBJ2-7; a weak D match, TRBD1 (5 bases). Trimming took 4 bases from V and 5 from J, leaving 18 bases between them. Looked up from germline, CDR1 is LGHDT and CDR2 is YNNKEL (reference sequence). The CDR3 is 15 residues long. CDR3 DNA sequence: TGTGCCAGCAGCCGCCATTGGCAGGGCAGCGACGAGCAGTACCTC. It codes for CASSRHWQGSDEQYL.

This clonotype was observed many times. The chain links TRBV4-1 to TRBJ2-7; D not resolved. CDR3 length: 17 amino acids. Germline CDR1 MGHRA, CDR2 YSYEKL. V lost 1 base to trimming and J lost 0 bases, with 16 bases between them. DNA for the CDR3: TGCGCCAGCAGCCAAGTTATAAGGGAACCCCTCTCCTACGAGCAGTACTTC. Amino acids: CASSQVIREPLSYEQYF.

This clonotype was picked up many times. The CDR3 DNA is TGCAGTGCTAGCCCAGCGGGAGGGGGCTACAATGAGCAGTTCTTC. Translated, it gives CSASPAGGGYNEQFF. The V call is TRBV20-1, the J call TRBJ2-1; 10 bases agree with TRBD2. Trimming removed 3 bases from V and 3 bases from J; junction bases left unmatched: 5. The CDR3 has 15 residues. Germline V gene data show CDR1 as DFQATT and CDR2 as SNEGSKA (reference sequence).

This clonotype showed up just a few times. The chain joins TRBV29-1 to TRBJ2-2; D is ambiguous. Germline V gene sequence: CDR1 SQVTM, CDR2 ANQGSEA. The CDR3 totals 14 residues. The V and J ends lost 2 bases and 0 bases respectively, with 7 bases between them. CDR3 nucleotide sequence: TGCAGCGTTGAACTAGGATCGAACACCGGGGAGCTGTTTTTT. It is translated as CSVELGSNTGELFF.

This chain links TRBV11-2 with TRBJ1-5; D gene unclear. The CDR3 has 16 residues. CDR1 SGHAT and CDR2 FQNNGV come from the germline V gene. Trimming pared 2 bases from V and 0 bases from J, leaving 11 bases between. CDR3 protein: CASSLRADHSNQPQHF. The CDR3 DNA follows: TGTGCCAGCAGCTTAAGGGCAGATCATAGCAATCAGCCCCAGCATTTT.

This rearrangement joins TRBV19 to TRBJ2-3; D uncertain. V dropped 1 base and J dropped 6 bases, with 14 bases sitting between them. Germline-derived CDR1 and CDR2 are LNHDA and SQIVND (reference sequence). The CDR3 has 15 amino acids. CDR3 sequence (DNA): TGTGCCAGTAGTATAGGAGGTAGCCAAGCCGATACGCAGTATTTT. The encoded protein is CASSIGGSQADTQYF.